One and the same sample provided the 30 T cell receptor gamma chains below, sequenced in a study of gamma-delta T cells after stem cell transplantation. TCRdb reprocessed the RT-PCR reads using CATT. The sample has fewer than 200 gamma-chain clones; more than 9% are singletons. Sequencing was carried out using gamma-delta T cells. The receptors originated from a human donor. It is not recorded whose cells these are; they may come from a transplant donor.

The table lists this clone with a few counts. The TCRdb record carries a much larger clone's protein, which differs from this DNA's translation at residues 2 and 12; a read error is the likely cause, and the protein listed here is the DNA translation. The V and J genes are TRGV9 and TRGJP. Per germline, CDR1 GITISATS and CDR2 ISYDGTV (reference sequence). The CDR3 loop spans 15 amino acids. CDR3 nucleotide sequence: TGTACCTTGTGGGAGCGAGAGTTGGGCAAAAAAGTCAAGGTATTT. Its protein is CTLWERELGKKVKVF.

This clone has more than one count but fewer than ten. This chain links TRGV9 with TRGJP. From germline, CDR1 is GITISATS and CDR2 ISYDGTV (reference sequence). This CDR3 has 15 amino acids. Unmatched junction bases numbered 0, after V lost 0 bases and J lost 7 bases. For the CDR3, the DNA is TGTGCCTTGTGGGAGGTGGAGTTGGGCAAAAAAATCAAGGTATTT. It yields the protein CALWEVELGKKIKVF.

Within the sample, this clone is medium-sized (0.01 to 0.1%). A read error is the likely source, as a far larger clone sits one nucleotide away. V usage is TRGV9 and J usage is TRGJP. Germline CDR1 and CDR2: GITISATS and ISYDGTV (reference sequence). V shed 2 bases and J 9 bases; nucleotides not matched to a gene: 7. This CDR3 contains 16 residues. The CDR3, as DNA: TGTGCCTTGTGGGAGGCGAATGGGTTGGGCAAAAAAATCAAGGTATTT. Protein product: CALWEANGLGKKIKVF.

In its sample, this clone ranks as medium-sized (0.01 to 0.1%). With only one base between it and a far larger clone, this is likely a read error. This sample also contains other DNA sequences that code for the same CDR3. The CDR3 spells CALWEAQELGKKIKVF. The CDR3 DNA reads TGTGCCTTGTGGGAGGCACAGGAGTTGGGCAAAAAAATCAAGGTATTT. This chain connects TRGV9 to TRGJP. Germline-derived CDR1 and CDR2 are GITISATS and ISYDGTV (reference sequence). J lost 7 bases, V lost 2 bases, and 5 bases had no gene match. The CDR3 is 16 residues long.

The table lists this clone with a few counts. This rearrangement joins TRGV9 to TRGJP. The CDR3 covers 16 residues. Germline CDR1 and CDR2: GITISATS and ISYDGTV (reference sequence). V gave up 3 bases and J gave up 7 bases; unmatched junction bases: 6. CDR3 residues: CALWEPWELGKKIKVF. The CDR3 nucleotides are TGTGCCTTGTGGGAGCCCTGGGAGTTGGGCAAAAAAATCAAGGTATTT.

The sample holds a few counts of this clone. Relative to the germline gene, one junction end is altered; a read error may explain this. This rearrangement joins TRGV9 to TRGJP. The CDR3 is 17 amino acids. Germline values: CDR1 GITISATS, CDR2 ISYDGTV (reference sequence). The CDR3: CALWEGYQESGKKIKVF. The CDR3, as DNA: TGTGCCTTGTGGGAGGGATACCAAGAGTCGGGCAAAAAAATCAAGGTATTT.

This clone is classed as medium-sized (0.01 to 0.1%). This is likely an artifact of a read error, given a far larger clone one base away. This sample includes further DNA sequences coding for the same CDR3. The chain is built from TRGV9 and TRGJ1 or TRGJ2. Germline CDR1 is GITISATS and CDR2 is ISYDGTV (reference sequence). The CDR3 contains 12 residues. This CDR3 reads CALWEGYYKKLF. The CDR3 DNA sequence: TGCGCCTTGTGGGAGGGATATTATAAGAAACTCTTT.

By its share, this clone is medium-sized. A far larger clone is only one base removed, so a read error is likely. The chain links TRGV9 to TRGJP. CDR3 length: 16 residues. Germline V lookup: CDR1 GITISATS, CDR2 ISYDGTV (reference sequence). The DNA for the CDR3 is TGTGCCTTGTGGGAGGCACAAGAGTTGGGCAAAAAAATCGAGGTATTT. Encoded protein: CALWEAQELGKKIEVF.

By its share, this clone is medium-sized (0.01 to 0.1%). This probably arose from a read error, given a far larger clone one base away. The same CDR3 arises from other DNA sequences in this sample as well. V gene TRGV9 combines with J gene TRGJ1 or TRGJ2. The CDR3 length is 12 residues. Germline V gene data show CDR1 as GITISATS and CDR2 as ISYDGTV (reference sequence). CDR3 bases: TGTGCCTTGTGGGAGGGATATTATAAGAAACTCTTC. This sequence encodes CALWEGYYKKLF.

Within the sample, this clone is medium-sized. This likely reflects a read error, since a far larger clone is one base away. The V and J genes are TRGV9 and TRGJP. CDR1 GITISATS and CDR2 ISYDGTV come from the germline V gene (reference sequence). The CDR3 is made up of 16 amino acids. After removal of 0 bases from V and 9 bases from J, the junction contained 5 bases not matched to a gene. The DNA for the CDR3 is TGTGCCTTGTGGGAGGTGAGTGGGTTGGGCAAAAAAATCAAGGTATTT. This translates into CALWEVSGLGKKIKVF.

In its sample, this clone ranks as medium-sized. With only one base between it and a far larger clone, this is likely a read error. The chain links TRGV2 to TRGJ1 or TRGJ2. CDR1 EGSNGY and CDR2 YDSYNSKV come from the germline V gene. This CDR3 contains 15 residues. CDR3 residues: CATRDDPQGYYKKLF. The CDR3 DNA is TGTGCCACCCGGGACGACCCACAGGGTTATTATAAGAAACTCTTT.

With regard to this clone: This sequence may be a read error, since a much larger clone differs from it by one base. At the DNA level, this CDR3 is encoded by other sequences in the same sample as well. The chain is built from TRGV9 and TRGJ1 or TRGJ2. Germline-derived CDR1 and CDR2 are GITISATS and ISYDGTV (reference sequence). The CDR3 spans 12 residues. CDR3 loop: CALWEAYYKKLF. For the CDR3, the DNA is TGTGCCTTGTGGGAGGCTTATTATAAAAAACTCTTT.

V gene TRGV9 combines with J gene TRGJP. The J segment lost 7 bases and the V segment lost 5 bases, leaving 5 bases of the junction unmatched. This CDR3 has 15 residues. Germline CDR1 GITISATS, CDR2 ISYDGTV (reference sequence). CDR3 in amino acids: CALWVLELGKKIKVF. In nucleotides, the CDR3 is TGTGCCTTGTGGGTTTTGGAGTTGGGCAAAAAAATCAAGGTATTT.

This clone is labeled as medium-sized. The likely explanation is a read error, given a far larger clone one base away. The identical CDR3 is also encoded by other nucleotide sequences in the sample. This sequence joins TRGV9 and TRGJ1 or TRGJ2. Germline assignment: CDR1 GITISATS and CDR2 ISYDGTV (reference sequence). The CDR3 is 12 amino acids. The CDR3 reads CALWEGIWKKLF. CDR3 DNA: TGCGCCTTGTGGGAAGGTATATGGAAGAAACTCTTT.

This clone is medium-sized (0.01 to 0.1%) within its sample. This likely came from a read error, as a far larger clone is one base away. This sequence joins TRGV9 and TRGJP. This CDR3 contains 16 residues. The trim removed 0 bases at V and 9 bases at J, leaving 5 bases unmatched. CDR1 and CDR2 from the germline V gene are GITISATS and ISYDGTV (reference sequence). The CDR3 spells CALWEVDGLGKKIKVF. The CDR3, as DNA: TGTGCCTTGTGGGAGGTGGATGGGTTGGGCAAAAAAATCAAGGTATTT.

Judged by abundance, this clone is medium-sized (0.01 to 0.1%). It is likely a read error: a sequence one base away is far more abundant. Other DNA sequences within the sample encode an identical CDR3. This chain connects TRGV9 to TRGJP. This CDR3 has 16 residues. CDR1 is GITISATS, CDR2 ISYDGTV, per germline (reference sequence). CDR3 residues: CALWEAQELGKKIKVF. CDR3 nucleotides: TGTGCCTTGTGGGAGGCACAAGAGCTGGGCAAAAAAATCAAGGTATTT.

In its sample, this clone is large (0.1 to 1%). This likely traces to a read error, being one base from a far larger clone. This chain uses TRGV2 with TRGJ1 or TRGJ2. Germline loops: CDR1 EGSNGY, CDR2 YDSYNSKV. The length of the CDR3 is 15 residues. The CDR3 sequence is CAAWDDPQGYYKKLF. DNA for the CDR3: TGTGCCGCCTGGGACGACCCACAGGGTTATTATAAGAAACTCTTT.

This clone is deemed medium-sized (0.01 to 0.1%). With a far larger clone one base away, a read error is the likely cause. This sequence joins TRGV4 and TRGJ1 or TRGJ2. From germline, CDR1 is EGSTGY and CDR2 YDSYTSSV. Trimming cost V 6 bases and J 0 bases; bases outside gene matches: 5. The CDR3 loop spans 13 amino acids. The DNA of the CDR3 is TGTGCCACCTGGACCCGGAATTATTATAAGAAACTCTTT. Translation: CATWTRNYYKKLF.

This clone is categorized as medium-sized (0.01 to 0.1%). A far bigger clonotype differs at one base, so this is likely a read error. The rearrangement uses TRGV4 and TRGJ1 or TRGJ2. Germline V gene sequence: CDR1 EGSTGY, CDR2 YDSYTSSV. The CDR3 is made up of 13 amino acids. The CDR3 DNA reads TGTGCCACCTGGATCCGGAATTATCATAAGAAACTCTTT. Its protein is CATWIRNYHKKLF.

By sample share, this clone is medium-sized. A far larger clone is a single base away, which makes a read error likely. CDR3 sequence: CATWDDPQGYYKKLF. In DNA form, the CDR3 reads TGTGCCACCTGGGACGACCCGCAGGGTTATTATAAGAAACTCTTT. The chain recombines TRGV2 with TRGJ1 or TRGJ2. CDR1 and CDR2 (germline): EGSNGY, YDSYNSKV. There are 15 residues in the CDR3. Trimming took 2 bases from V and 3 from J; bases not matched to a gene: 10.

This clone was detected only a few times. TCRdb records a much larger clone's protein for this DNA, with a difference at residue 4 that likely arises from a read error; the protein given is the translation of the DNA. The chain uses TRGV9 and TRGJP. Germline V gene lookup returns CDR1 GITISATS and CDR2 ISYDGTV (reference sequence). This CDR3 is 16 amino acids long. The CDR3 reads CALREVEELGKKIKVF. For the CDR3, the DNA is TGTGCCTTGCGGGAGGTGGAAGAGTTGGGCAAAAAAATCAAGGTATTT.

This chain joins TRGV9 and TRGJP. Germline values: CDR1 GITISATS, CDR2 ISYDGTV (reference sequence). The junction had 9 bases not matched to a gene; V was cut back by 3 bases and J by 7 bases. The CDR3 is made up of 17 amino acids. CDR3 in DNA: TGTGCCTTGTGGGAGCCCCCCGCGGAGTTGGGCAAAAAAATCAAGGTATTT. Protein: CALWEPPAELGKKIKVF.

This clone ranks as medium-sized. One base separates it from a far larger clone, so it is likely a read error. This sample includes further DNA sequences coding for the same CDR3. The chain joins TRGV9 to TRGJP. The CDR3 is made up of 16 amino acids. CDR1 is GITISATS, CDR2 ISYDGTV, per germline (reference sequence). J gave up 3 bases and V 2 bases, and 1 base lay outside the gene matches. CDR3 DNA: TGTGCCTTGTGGGAGGCGCAAGAGTTGGGCAAAAAAATCAAGGTATTT. Protein sequence: CALWEAQELGKKIKVF.

By sample fraction, this clone is medium-sized. A far larger clone is one base from this, pointing to a likely read error. This chain connects TRGV4 to TRGJ1 or TRGJ2. This CDR3 is built from 13 residues. The germline V gene has CDR1 EGSTGY and CDR2 YDSYTSSV. As DNA, the CDR3 is TGTGCCACCTGGATCCGGAATTATTATAAGAAGCTCTTT. This encodes CATWIRNYYKKLF.

In its sample, this clone is medium-sized. Only one base separates this from a far larger clonotype, so it likely reflects a read error. This sequence joins TRGV9 and TRGJP. There are 16 residues in the CDR3. The V gene's germline CDR1 is GITISATS and CDR2 ISYDGTV (reference sequence). CDR3 region: CALWEAQESGKKIKVF. CDR3 coding DNA: TGTGCCTTGTGGGAGGCACAAGAGTCGGGCAAAAAAATCAAGGTATTT.

This clone is medium-sized within its sample. A far larger clone is one nucleotide away, so this likely arose from a read error. This same CDR3 is encoded by further DNA sequences in the sample. The rearrangement uses TRGV2 and TRGJ1 or TRGJ2. This CDR3 is built from 15 residues. The germline V gene encodes CDR1 EGSNGY and CDR2 YDSYNSKV. The chain's CDR3 is CATWDDPQGYYKKLF. DNA of the CDR3: TGCGCCACCTGGGACGACCCACAGGGTTATTATAAGAAACTCTTT.

This clone was seen only a few times. Distinct nucleotide sequences in the sample also encode this CDR3. The chain carries TRGV9 and TRGJP. This CDR3 is 15 amino acids long. Germline lookup yields CDR1 GITISATS and CDR2 ISYDGTV (reference sequence). The trim removed 3 bases at V and 9 bases at J, leaving 5 bases unmatched. The CDR3 DNA reads as TGTGCCTTGTGGGAGAGGGGGTTGGGCAAAAAAATCAAGGTATTT. This codes for CALWERGLGKKIKVF.

This chain connects TRGV9 to TRGJP. The CDR3 consists of 17 residues. The germline gives CDR1 GITISATS, CDR2 ISYDGTV (reference sequence). After removal of 0 bases from V and 7 bases from J, the junction contained 6 bases not matched to a gene. CDR3 DNA sequence: TGTGCCTTGTGGGAGGTGCGGGGGGAGTTGGGCAAAAAAATCAAGGTATTT. Encoded protein: CALWEVRGELGKKIKVF.

On this clone: The protein recorded in TCRdb matches a much larger clone and deviates from this DNA's translation at residue 7, suggesting a read error; the protein here is obtained by translating the DNA. The genes are TRGV2 and TRGJ1 or TRGJ2. V dropped 4 bases and J dropped 3; count of bases not matched to a gene: 12. CDR1 and CDR2 from the germline V gene are EGSNGY and YDSYNSKV. The CDR3 is 15 residues long. The CDR3 reads CATWDDLQGYYKKLF. DNA for the CDR3: TGTGCCACCTGGGATGACCTACAGGGTTATTATAAGAAACTCTTT.

This clone is medium-sized (0.01 to 0.1%) within its sample. This probably arose from a read error, given a far larger clone one base away. CDR3 sequence reads: CASWERELGKKIKVF. CDR3 DNA: TGTGCCTCGTGGGAGCGAGAGTTGGGCAAAAAAATCAAGGTATTT. The chain recombines TRGV9 with TRGJP. The CDR3 extends over 15 amino acids. CDR1 GITISATS and CDR2 ISYDGTV come from the germline V gene (reference sequence).